The clone carrying this T cell receptor beta chain was picked up many times. What it binds is not known. The ends were cut back, 7 bases at V and 2 bases at J, with 17 bases in the middle. Germline V gene data show CDR1 as SGHVS and CDR2 as FNYEAQ. The CDR3 consists of 15 residues. This entry comes from a study of identical twins. Each donor (without exception) was a healthy Caucasian. TCRdb recomputed calls from the 5' RACE reads with MiXCR, one row per CDR3 protein. Found here are about 240,000 distinct CDR3 sequences, 6% to 8% of them singletons; the top ten hold about 5.6%. The study, taken as a whole, reports: Twins' surplus sharing was weaker for beta out-of-frame sequences. Conclusions came from cross-sectional statistical analysis, not from following the same donors. Researchers caution that invariant MAIT and iNKT cells could partly confound zero-insertion analyses.

These data also formed part of another study, on yellow fever vaccine responses in identical twins.

The sequence was obtained from a woman aged 18-29 years in good health. The chain links TRBV7-6 to TRBJ2-5; D might be TRBD2 (5 bases). Sequencing used CD8+ T cells sorted from blood. The CDR3 loop reads CASTPSGSRQETQYF. The CDR3 bases are TGTGCCAGCACCCCCTCGGGGTCCAGGCAAGAGACCCAGTACTTC. The whole variable domain, remainder taken from reference TRBV7-6 and TRBJ2-5, is GAGVSQSPRYKVTKRGQDVALRCDPISGHVSLYWYRQALGQGPEFLTYFNYEAQQDKSGLPNDRFSAERPEGSISTLTIQRTEQRDSAMYRCASTPSGSRQETQYFGPGTRLLVL.